These 9 T cell receptor beta chains originate from one sample sequenced in a study of shared clonotypes between healthy human individuals. Generated by immunoSEQ multiplex PCR, the TCRdb table keeps only in-frame clones and is missing some. Of hundreds of thousands of clones listed, roughly four fifths are singletons. Sample: PBMCs. These receptors all come from a woman in her thirties or forties in good health. Some clones in this sample may be carry-over from other donors' samples.

The CDR3 nucleotides are TGTGCCAGCAGTGAAGGGGGACAGCTGAGCACAGATACGCAGTATTTT. Its protein is CASSEGGQLSTDTQYF. The genes are TRBV25-1 and TRBJ2-3; TRBD1 matches 7 bases. Germline CDR1 and CDR2: MGHDK and SYGVNS. This CDR3 comprises 16 residues. V lost 2 bases and J lost 0; bases outside the gene matches: 5.

V is TRBV9 and J is TRBJ2-3; a possible D gene is TRBD1 (5 bases). Germline V gives CDR1 SGDLS, CDR2 YYNGEE. The CDR3 is made up of 14 amino acids. V was pared by 4 bases and J by 2 bases, with 11 bases between. CDR3 nucleotides: TGTGCCAGCAGCATCCAGGGCTTCACAGATACGCAGTATTTT. It yields the protein CASSIQGFTDTQYF.

The chain has TRBV28 and TRBJ1-1, with a tentative D call TRBD1 (5 bases). Germline V lookup: CDR1 MDHEN, CDR2 SYDVKM. This CDR3 has 15 residues. The ends were cut back, 2 bases at V and 5 bases at J, with 15 bases in the middle. The CDR3 protein is CASSLVRWGSTEAFF. CDR3 coding DNA: TGTGCCAGCAGTTTAGTCAGGTGGGGGAGTACTGAAGCTTTCTTT.

The V call is TRBV5-1, the J call TRBJ1-2, with 10 bases aligning to TRBD1. V trimming: 4 bases; J trimming: 5 bases; junction bases outside the gene matches: 8. Germline V gene data show CDR1 as SGHRS and CDR2 as YFSETQ. This CDR3 has 15 residues. The CDR3 loop is CASSLIGQGVYGYTF. The CDR3 DNA reads as TGCGCCAGCAGCCTAATTGGACAGGGGGTTTATGGCTACACCTTC. The whole variable domain, filled in from reference TRBV5-1 and TRBJ1-2, reads KAGVTQTPRYLIKTRGQQVTLSCSPISGHRSVSWYQQTPGQGLQFLFEYFSETQRNKGNFPGRFSGRQFSNSRSEMNVSTLELGDSALYLCASSLIGQGVYGYTFGSGTRLTVV.

The rearrangement joins TRBV7-8 to TRBJ2-2; D is ambiguous. V shed 1 base and J shed 1 base, with 10 bases lying between them. Per germline, CDR1 SGHVS and CDR2 FQNEAQ. CDR3 length: 16 amino acids. The CDR3 bases are TGTGCCAGCAGCTTAGGTGGTTGGGGGAACACCGGGGAGCTGTTTTTT. Its translation: CASSLGGWGNTGELFF.

The chain has TRBV10-3 and TRBJ1-6; tentative D call: TRBD1 (6 bases). CDR1 is ENHRY, CDR2 SYGVKD, per germline. Trimming stripped 2 bases from V and 7 bases from J, with 12 bases between. The CDR3 has 15 residues. CDR3 sequence (DNA): TGTGCCATCAGTGAGGACAGGCCGGGGAATTCACCCCTCCACTTT. As protein: CAISEDRPGNSPLHF.

CDR3 in DNA: TGTGCCAGCAGGTATCCCCGCAATGAGCAGTTCTTC. It yields the protein CASRYPRNEQFF. V and J are TRBV5-6 and TRBJ2-1; the D is unclear. The germline V gene has CDR1 SGHDT and CDR2 YYEEEE. This CDR3 has 12 residues. V was clipped by 5 bases and J by 6 bases, with 9 bases between them.

This clone was observed a single time. V gene TRBV5-6 combines with J gene TRBJ1-5, with 9 bases that match TRBD1. The CDR3 runs to 15 residues. The germline V gene has CDR1 SGHDT and CDR2 YYEEEE. Germline trimming cut 3 bases from V and 3 bases from J; bases unmatched to any gene: 4. CDR3 protein: CASSSRDRDNQPQHF. CDR3 nucleotides: TGTGCCAGCAGCTCGAGGGACAGGGACAATCAGCCCCAGCATTTT.

The table lists this clone with many counts. V and J are TRBV19 and TRBJ2-5; tentatively, D is TRBD1 (6 bases). V shed 5 bases and J shed 5 bases, with 12 bases lying between them. Germline CDR1 LNHDA, CDR2 SQIVND (reference sequence). CDR3 size: 13 residues. CDR3 loop: CASSRTGRETQYF. The CDR3 region has the DNA TGTGCCAGTAGTCGCACAGGGCGGGAGACCCAGTACTTC.